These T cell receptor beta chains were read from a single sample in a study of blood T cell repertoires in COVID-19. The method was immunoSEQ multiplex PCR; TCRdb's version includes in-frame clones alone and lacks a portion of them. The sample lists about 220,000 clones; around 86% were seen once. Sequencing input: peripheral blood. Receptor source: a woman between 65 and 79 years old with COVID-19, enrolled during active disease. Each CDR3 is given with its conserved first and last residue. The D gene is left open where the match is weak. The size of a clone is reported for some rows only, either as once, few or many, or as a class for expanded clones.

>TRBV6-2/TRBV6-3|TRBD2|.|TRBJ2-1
CASSSLAERKYNEQFF
TGTGCCAGCAGTTCCCTAGCGGAGCGGAAGTACAATGAGCAGTTCTTC
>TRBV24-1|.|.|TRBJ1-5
CATSDAGLGNQPQHF
TGTGCCACCAGTGATGCCGGACTTGGCAATCAGCCCCAGCATTTT
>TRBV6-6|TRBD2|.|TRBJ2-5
CASTPSGEETQYF
TGTGCCAGCACGCCTAGCGGAGAAGAGACCCAGTACTTC
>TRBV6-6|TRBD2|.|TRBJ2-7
CASSYAGVSYEQYF
TGTGCCAGCAGTTACGCGGGGGTCTCCTACGAGCAGTACTTC
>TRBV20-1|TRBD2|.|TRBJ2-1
CSASRASGRTYNEQFF
TGCAGTGCTAGTAGGGCTAGCGGGAGGACCTACAATGAGCAGTTCTTC
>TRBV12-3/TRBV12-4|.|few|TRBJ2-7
CASSYMNSDEQYF
TGTGCCAGCAGTTATATGAACAGTGACGAGCAGTACTTC
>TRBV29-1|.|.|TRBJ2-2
CSVERTQTGELFF
TGCAGCGTTGAGAGGACACAGACCGGGGAGCTGTTTTTT
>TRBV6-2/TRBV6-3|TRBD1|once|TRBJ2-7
CASSYLGQEYEQYF
TGTGCCAGCAGTTACCTCGGACAGGAGTACGAGCAGTACTTC
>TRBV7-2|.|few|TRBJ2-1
CASSFFGVYNEQFF
TGTGCCAGCAGCTTTTTCGGGGTCTACAATGAGCAGTTCTTC
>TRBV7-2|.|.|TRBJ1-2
CASSLGLAPNYGYTF
TGTGCCAGCAGCTTAGGTCTGGCCCCTAACTATGGCTACACCTTC
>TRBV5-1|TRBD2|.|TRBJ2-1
CASSVRPGLAGASEQFF
TGCGCCAGCAGCGTCCGGCCCGGACTAGCGGGAGCTAGTGAGCAGTTCTTC
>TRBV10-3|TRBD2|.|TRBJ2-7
CAISNPGLAGGYEQYF
TGTGCCATCAGTAACCCGGGACTAGCGGGAGGGTACGAGCAGTACTTC
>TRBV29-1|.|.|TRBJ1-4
CSVGGQTNEKLFF
TGCAGCGTTGGGGGCCAGACAAATGAAAAACTGTTTTTT
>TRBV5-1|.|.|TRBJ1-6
CASSLGGLGSPLHF
TGCGCCAGCAGCTTGGGGGGGCTCGGCTCACCCCTCCACTTT
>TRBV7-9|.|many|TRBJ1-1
CASRPKFRVGNTEAFF
TGTGCCAGCAGGCCTAAGTTTCGGGTGGGGAACACTGAAGCTTTCTTT
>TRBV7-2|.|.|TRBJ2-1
CASSLVAASVYNEQFF
TGTGCCAGCAGCTTAGTGGCGGCTAGCGTCTACAATGAGCAGTTCTTC
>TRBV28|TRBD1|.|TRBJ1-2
CARWDRVYGYTF
TGTGCCCGGTGGGACAGGGTCTATGGCTACACCTTC
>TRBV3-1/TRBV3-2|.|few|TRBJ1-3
CASSPRPSGNTIYF
TGTGCCAGCAGCCCCAGGCCCTCTGGAAACACCATATATTTT
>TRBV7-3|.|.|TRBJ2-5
CASSANQETQYF
TGTGCCAGCAGCGCGAACCAAGAGACCCAGTACTTC
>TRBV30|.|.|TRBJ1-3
CAWSPGSRFSGNTIYF
TGTGCCTGGAGTCCCGGTTCGAGGTTCTCTGGAAACACCATATATTTT
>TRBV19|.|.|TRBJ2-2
CATFQGTVNTGELFF
TGTGCCACCTTTCAGGGGACCGTCAACACCGGGGAGCTGTTTTTT
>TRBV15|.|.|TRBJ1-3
CATSPSPGNTIYF
TGTGCCACCAGCCCTAGCCCTGGAAACACCATATATTTT
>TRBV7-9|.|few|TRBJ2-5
CASSLYGGGETQYF
TGTGCCAGCAGCTTATACGGCGGCGGAGAGACCCAGTACTTC
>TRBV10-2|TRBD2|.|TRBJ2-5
CASSAMGLASETQYF
TGCGCCAGCAGTGCCATGGGACTAGCTAGCGAGACCCAGTACTTC
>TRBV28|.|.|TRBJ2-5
CASSTSVETQYF
TGTGCCAGCAGTACGTCAGTCGAGACCCAGTACTTC
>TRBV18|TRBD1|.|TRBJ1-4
CASSQGDSNEKLFF
TGTGCCAGCTCACAGGGGGACAGTAATGAAAAACTGTTTTTT